The following is a T cell receptor beta chain sequence with its context. The sample belongs to a study of T cell changes during pregnancy in multiple sclerosis. Profiling relied on immunoSEQ multiplex PCR, and the TCRdb table lists in-frame clones only, not all of them. The data contain around 22,000 clones, roughly nine tenths of them seen just once; the ten biggest clones take up about 0.6%. V shed 1 base and J shed 0 bases, with 6 bases lying between them. The germline V gene encodes CDR1 SEHNR and CDR2 FQNEAQ (reference sequence). This CDR3 is 14 amino acids long. The chain employs TRBV7-9 and TRBJ1-1; no clear D gene. The clonotype comes from a female donor in good health, enrolled as a control in a pregnancy study. The material sequenced was CD4+ T cells from peripheral blood mononuclear cells, taken after pregnancy. The CDR3 DNA sequence: TGTGCCAGCAGCTTAGTGGGCTTGAACACTGAAGCTTTCTTT. Amino acids: CASSLVGLNTEAFF.